The entry below gives a single T cell receptor beta chain sequence along with its context. This entry comes from a study of shared clonotypes between healthy human individuals. V lost 4 bases, J lost 11 bases, and 23 bases lay in between. CDR1 and CDR2 from the germline V gene are LNHDA and SQIVND (reference sequence). The CDR3 length is 15 residues. Generated by immunoSEQ multiplex PCR, the TCRdb table keeps only in-frame clones and is missing some. The sample consists of a few million clones, roughly 93% of them appearing once. This chain connects TRBV19 to TRBJ1-1, with no clear D. The receptor's source is a man in his late teens or twenties in good health. Some clones in this sample may be carry-over from other donors' samples. Sequences were obtained from naive CD4+ T cells from PBMCs. Sample subset: CD45RA+ positively selected. The CDR3 nucleotides read TGTGCCAGTAGTACGGGCCGGGGTGCACAAACGGGGGCTTTCTTT. Its protein is CASSTGRGAQTGAFF.